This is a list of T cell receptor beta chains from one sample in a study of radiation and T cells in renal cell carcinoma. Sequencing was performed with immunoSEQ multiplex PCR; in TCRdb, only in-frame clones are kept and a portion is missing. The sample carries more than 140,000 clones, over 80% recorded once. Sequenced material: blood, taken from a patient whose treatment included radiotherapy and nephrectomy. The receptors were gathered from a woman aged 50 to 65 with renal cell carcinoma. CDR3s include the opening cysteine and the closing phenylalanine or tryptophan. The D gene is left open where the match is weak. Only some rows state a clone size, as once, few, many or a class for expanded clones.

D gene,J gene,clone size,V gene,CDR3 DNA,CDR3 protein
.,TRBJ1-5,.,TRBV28,TGTGCCAGCAACGGGGGTTGGGATCAGCCCCAGCATTTT,CASNGGWDQPQHF
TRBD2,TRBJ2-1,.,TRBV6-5,TGTGCCAGCAGTCCGGGACTAGCGGCCAACAATGAGCAGTTCTTC,CASSPGLAANNEQFF
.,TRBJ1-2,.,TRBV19,TGTGCCAGTAGTAAAGGACAAACTTTTGATGGCTACACCTTC,CASSKGQTFDGYTF
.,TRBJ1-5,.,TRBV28,TGTGCCAGCAGTTCGTCGCAGCCCCAGCATTTT,CASSSSQPQHF
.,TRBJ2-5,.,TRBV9,TGTGCCAGCAGCAGACAGAACCAAGAGACCCAGTACTTC,CASSRQNQETQYF
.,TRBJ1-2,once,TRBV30,TGTGCCTGGAGTGGGCCAGGGGGCTACACCTTC,CAWSGPGGYTF
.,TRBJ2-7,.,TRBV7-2,TGTGCCAGCAGCTTAGTGCAGGGTTCCTACGAGCAGTACTTC,CASSLVQGSYEQYF
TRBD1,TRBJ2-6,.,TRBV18,TGTGCCAGCTCACCAACCACGGGACAGGGGGTCTCTGGGGCCAACGTCCTGACTTTC,CASSPTTGQGVSGANVLTF
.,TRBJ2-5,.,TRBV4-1,TGCGCCAGCAGCCCCTCCTCCCGTAGGGAGGAGACCCAGTACTTC,CASSPSSRREETQYF
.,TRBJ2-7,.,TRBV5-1,TGCGCCAGCAGCCTGGAGACCCACTCCTACGAGCAGTACTTC,CASSLETHSYEQYF
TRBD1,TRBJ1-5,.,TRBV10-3,TGTGCCATCAGTGGGACAGGGAACCAGCCCCAGCATTTT,CAISGTGNQPQHF
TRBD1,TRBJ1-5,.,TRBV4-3,TGCGCCAGCAGCCAAGGGACAGGGGATCATCAGCCCCAGCATTTT,CASSQGTGDHQPQHF
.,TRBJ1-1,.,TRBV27,TGTGCCAGCAGTTTATCGGCAGGGATGAACACTGAAGCTTTCTTT,CASSLSAGMNTEAFF
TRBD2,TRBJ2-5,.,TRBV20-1,TGCAGTGCCACCGGGGGGGAGACCCAGTACTTC,CSATGGETQYF
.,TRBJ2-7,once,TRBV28,TGTGCCAGCAGTTTCCACAACCGGGACGCCGGCGAGCAGTACTTC,CASSFHNRDAGEQYF
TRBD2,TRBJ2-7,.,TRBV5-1,TGCGCCAGCAGCCCCCCTAGCGGGAGCTTTTACGAGCAGTACTTC,CASSPPSGSFYEQYF
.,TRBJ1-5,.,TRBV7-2,TGTGCCAGCAGCTTAAGTGGGCTTCAGCCCCAGCATTTT,CASSLSGLQPQHF
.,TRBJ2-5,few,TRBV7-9,TGTGCCAGCAGCTCAATGGCCAGGGACGGCGAGACCCAGTACTTC,CASSSMARDGETQYF
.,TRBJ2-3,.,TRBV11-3,TGTGCCAGCAGCGAGGACGGAAGCACAGATACGCAGTATTTT,CASSEDGSTDTQYF
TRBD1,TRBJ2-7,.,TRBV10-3,TGTGCCATCAGTGAGCGGGCGAGGGACAGGGGATACGAGCAGTACTTC,CAISERARDRGYEQYF
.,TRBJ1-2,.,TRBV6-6,TGTGCCAGCAGCCCACTCAGGGGCGCCCACTCGCGTGGCTACACCTTC,CASSPLRGAHSRGYTF
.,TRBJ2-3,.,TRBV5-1,TGCGCCAGCAGTCAACGGGCGGGCACAGATACGCAGTATTTT,CASSQRAGTDTQYF
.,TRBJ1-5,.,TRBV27,TGTGCCAGCAGTGCCGCAGGCAGGGTCCCAAATCAGCCCCAGCATTTT,CASSAAGRVPNQPQHF
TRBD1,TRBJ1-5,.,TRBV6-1,TGTGCCAGCAGTCCGGGACAGATCAATCAGCCCCAGCATTTT,CASSPGQINQPQHF
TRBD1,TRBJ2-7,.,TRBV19,TGTGCCAGTAGGGAACAGGGGTTCTCCTACGAGCAGTACTTC,CASREQGFSYEQYF
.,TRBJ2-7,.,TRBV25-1,TGTGCCAGCAGTGAATCGGGTTCCCGGCTGGAGCAGTACTTC,CASSESGSRLEQYF
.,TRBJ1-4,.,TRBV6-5,TGTGCCAGCAGTTACGAAAGGGATGAAAAACTGTTTTTT,CASSYERDEKLFF
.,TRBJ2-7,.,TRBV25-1,TGTGCCAGCAGAGAAACAGGAGGTGACTACGAGCAGTACTTC,CASRETGGDYEQYF
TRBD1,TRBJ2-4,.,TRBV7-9,TGTGCCAGCAGCGGGGAAGACAGGGGGCCCCAGTACTTC,CASSGEDRGPQYF
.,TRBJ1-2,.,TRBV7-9,TGTGCCAGCAGCGGAAGCCAATATTTCTATGGCTACACCTTC,CASSGSQYFYGYTF
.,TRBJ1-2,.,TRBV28,TGTGCCAGCGGCGGGACGCTCTTTAACTATGGCTACACCTTC,CASGGTLFNYGYTF
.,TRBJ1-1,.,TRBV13,TGTGCCAGCAGCTTTGGGACACTGAACACTGAAGCTTTCTTT,CASSFGTLNTEAFF